This T cell receptor (beta chain) was sequenced in a study of shared clonotypes between healthy human individuals. Germline V CDR1 and CDR2: ENHRY, SYGVKD. V shed 8 bases and J shed 4 bases, with 11 bases lying between them. There are 12 residues in the CDR3. Only in-frame clones appear in the TCRdb table, and some are missing; sequencing was by immunoSEQ multiplex PCR. Of approximately 2,200,000 clones in the sample, about 93% are singletons; the top ten hold 1.7%. The naive CD8 subset, CD45RO-negative cells positively selected for CCR7, excluded terminally differentiated effector memory CD45RA+ cells.

The chain employs TRBV10-3 and TRBJ1-1; tentatively, D is TRBD1 (6 bases). The sequencing sample was made of naive CD8+ T cells from PBMCs. The clonotype originates from a man younger than 30 in good health. Some clones in this sample may be carry-over from other donors' samples. This CDR3 reads CAIESQGTEAFF. The CDR3 DNA is TGTGCCATCGAATCACAGGGCACTGAAGCTTTCTTT.